This record covers a single T cell receptor (beta chain). Its antigen remains unidentified. This specimen belongs to a study of T cell repertoires in cytomegalovirus infection. TCRdb re-derived calls from the reads in MiXCR, one entry per CDR3 protein. The sample yields 35,000 to 55,000 distinct CDR3 sequences, roughly 19% seen once. The CDR3 is 14 amino acids. CDR1 and CDR2 from the germline V gene are LNHDA and SQIVND (reference sequence). V dropped 7 bases and J dropped 8; count of bases not matched to a gene: 9. This receptor was identified in a human donor in good health (CMV status not recorded). Some clones in this sample may be carry-over from other donors' samples. V usage is TRBV19 and J usage is TRBJ2-1, with 9 bases fitting TRBD2. Here the sequenced sample was CD8+ T cells from cultured PBMCs, taken from culture after CMV antigen stimulation. This CDR3 is CASTSSGSIYEQFF. The CDR3 region has the DNA TGTGCCAGTACAAGTAGCGGGAGCATCTATGAGCAGTTCTTC. Full variable domain (missing parts from reference TRBV19 and TRBJ2-1): DGGITQSPKYLFRKEGQNVTLSCEQNLNHDAMYWYRQDPGQGLRLIYYSQIVNDFQKGDIAEGYSVSREKKESFPLTVTSAQKNPTAFYLCASTSSGSIYEQFFGPGTRLTVL.